One TCR beta chain is described in this entry. What it binds is not known. One entry per CDR3 protein, called by TCRdb with MiXCR from the 5' RACE reads. The repertoire holds 350,000 or so distinct CDR3 sequences, with 14% to 15% as singletons. These data belong to a study of CD8 T cells in ankylosing spondylitis. Findings and caveats of the study: Significant enrichment of disease-linked clones was reported in matched ankylosing spondylitis synovial fluid.

This CDR3 is built from 14 residues. Germline V gene lookup returns CDR1 DFQATT and CDR2 SNEGSKA (reference sequence). After removal of 5 bases from V and 0 bases from J, the junction contained 2 bases not matched to a gene. The sample consisted of blood, either unsorted or a sorted T cell fraction (not recorded which). This TCR was sampled from a male donor with ankylosing spondylitis or in good health (not recorded which). The chain joins TRBV20-1 to TRBJ2-2; 8 bases map to TRBD2. CDR3 DNA: TGCAGTGCTCCGGGACTAGCGAACACCGGGGAGCTGTTTTTT. Protein sequence: CSAPGLANTGELFF.